Included here is one T cell receptor (beta chain) sequence, with context. The participants were between about 18 and 90 years old and came from about two dozen US areas. Membership in each cohort depended on participant-reported clinical history. Original data processing: Amplification from reference gene primers served as the basis for estimated nucleated cell counts. Produced via immunoSEQ multiplex PCR; TCRdb's table is partial and in-frame only. V, J and clone size derive from that table, while D and trimming were established from the DNA sequence. The sample shows approximately 180,000 clones, about 88% of them seen only once. This specimen belongs to a study of blood T cell repertoires in COVID-19. For the study at large: Sample material is recorded as cDNA or gDNA derived from T cells, B-cell-depleted T cells, or PBMCs.

The CDR3 is made up of 14 amino acids. The V gene's germline CDR1 is SGHTA and CDR2 FQGTGA. Unmatched junction bases numbered 9, after V lost 8 bases and J lost 2 bases. The chain couples TRBV7-3 to TRBJ2-7; 7 bases fit TRBD2. The sample was PBMCs or T cells enriched from blood (not recorded which). The source is a woman in her thirties or forties with acute COVID-19. This chain's CDR3 is CASAGRELTYEQYF. CDR3 nucleotide sequence: TGTGCCAGCGCAGGGCGGGAGTTGACCTACGAGCAGTACTTC.